These 9 T cell receptor beta chains came from one sample sequenced in a study of technical replicates of blood from several donors (dated by TCRdb to between 2016 and 2019). Receptor libraries were prepared by the immunoSEQ multiplex PCR assay. The table comes from immuneACCESS by way of TCRdb, which keeps in-frame sequences with V and J called. Part of the clones is missing from these tables; in studies checked, under half for an unresolved V gene and the rest for unknown reasons. Here the sample has some 70,000 clones; about 97% occur a single time. Jointly, the top ten make up roughly 0.25% of the sample. Material for sequencing was T cells isolated from PBMCs. All receptors come from a human donor in good health.

On this clone itself: Within the sample, other DNA sequences also encode this same CDR3. The CDR3 DNA reads TGTGCCAGCAGTTTACAGGGGTATGGCTACACCTTC. Translated: CASSLQGYGYTF. The rearrangement uses TRBV6-5 and TRBJ1-2; 7 nucleotides match TRBD1. The CDR3 is 12 amino acids. The junction had 1 base not matched to a gene; V was cut back by 4 bases and J by 5 bases. Germline CDR1 and CDR2: MNHEY and SVGAGI.

This chain joins TRBV18 and TRBJ1-5, with D perhaps matching TRBD1 (5 bases). The CDR3 sequence is 15 residues long. Per germline, CDR1 KGHSH and CDR2 LQKENI. Trimming took off 0 bases at V and 5 bases at J, with 11 bases between the two ends. The CDR3, as DNA: TGTGCCAGCTCACCACCGTCACAGGACCATCAGCCCCAGCATTTT. Encoded protein: CASSPPSQDHQPQHF.

This chain connects TRBV28 to TRBJ1-2; D perhaps matches TRBD1 (5 bases). There are 16 residues in the CDR3. From germline, CDR1 is MDHEN and CDR2 SYDVKM. V was trimmed by 3 bases and J by 3 bases, leaving 17 bases between them. CDR3 DNA sequence: TGTGCCAGCAGTTTGGTATTCATGGGGCTGGACTATGGCTACACCTTC. This gives the protein CASSLVFMGLDYGYTF.

The chain carries TRBV9 and TRBJ2-2, with 7 bases matching TRBD2. The germline gives CDR1 SGDLS, CDR2 YYNGEE. V shed 0 bases and J 0 bases; nucleotides not matched to a gene: 2. CDR3 length equals 16 residues. The CDR3 DNA sequence: TGTGCCAGCAGCGTAGGGGGGGGGACGAACACCGGGGAGCTGTTTTTT. Its protein product is CASSVGGGTNTGELFF.

The chain combines TRBV28 with TRBJ1-1; D not certain. Germline V gene data show CDR1 as MDHEN and CDR2 as SYDVKM. The CDR3 loop spans 15 amino acids. V dropped 5 bases and J dropped 1 base, with 14 bases sitting between them. CDR3 loop: CASSPLQPTNTEAFF. The DNA for the CDR3 is TGTGCCAGCAGTCCCCTCCAACCTACGAACACTGAAGCTTTCTTT.

V usage is TRBV28 and J usage is TRBJ1-2; 8 positions match TRBD1. The J segment lost 8 bases and the V segment lost 4 bases, leaving 6 bases of the junction unmatched. Germline assignment: CDR1 MDHEN and CDR2 SYDVKM. This CDR3 is built from 13 residues. The CDR3 region has the DNA TGTGCCAGCAGTTCGGACAGGGCTTGGGGCTACACCTTC. Translated: CASSSDRAWGYTF.

The gene calls are TRBV4-1 and TRBJ2-1, with 11 positions matching TRBD2. The ends lost 4 bases at V and 1 base at J; junction bases unmatched: 6. CDR3 length: 17 amino acids. Germline CDR1 and CDR2: MGHRA and YSYEKL. The CDR3 reads CASSPNSGRASYNEQFF. DNA of the CDR3: TGCGCCAGCAGCCCAAATAGCGGGAGGGCTTCCTACAATGAGCAGTTCTTC.

The gene calls are TRBV15 and TRBJ2-7, with 8 positions matching TRBD2. With 3 bases clipped from V and 3 bases from J, the junction kept 13 bases outside the gene matches. Germline lookup yields CDR1 LNHNV and CDR2 YYDKDF (reference sequence). The CDR3 extends over 17 amino acids. The CDR3 spells CATSSDLMVAGLYEQYF. As DNA, the CDR3 is TGTGCCACCAGCAGTGACCTAATGGTAGCGGGACTCTACGAGCAGTACTTC.

V gene TRBV6-1 combines with J gene TRBJ1-3; D gene unclear. The CDR3 is made up of 13 amino acids. V lost 7 bases and J 4 bases, leaving 11 bases between the germline ends. Per the germline V gene, CDR1 is MNHNS and CDR2 is SASEGT. CDR3 region: CASTPLGGNTIYF. In DNA form, the CDR3 reads TGTGCCAGCACCCCTCTAGGAGGAAACACCATATATTTT.